This T cell receptor (beta chain) was documented in a study of OX40 agonist ivuxolimab in advanced cancers. This CDR3 has 13 amino acids. V shed 5 bases and J shed 8 bases, with 15 bases lying between them. The germline V gene has CDR1 KGHSH and CDR2 LQKENI. Only in-frame clones appear in the TCRdb table, and some are missing; sequencing was by immunoSEQ multiplex PCR. Of tens of thousands of clones in the sample, 75% to 90% are singletons; the top ten hold more than 0.35%. This rearrangement joins TRBV18 to TRBJ1-1; D is unresolved. Sequenced material: CD4+ or CD8+ T cells sorted from blood, taken in a trial of the OX40 agonist ivuxolimab. The clonotype was recovered from an adult with an advanced solid tumor such as melanoma, head and neck, liver or kidney cancer. The CDR3 DNA is TGTGCCAGCTCAGAGTCCTCGCAACTAGAAGCTTTCTTT. This gives the protein CASSESSQLEAFF.